This is a list of T cell receptor beta chains from one sample in a study of blood T cell repertoires in COVID-19. The method was immunoSEQ multiplex PCR; TCRdb's version includes in-frame clones alone and lacks a portion of them. The sample has about 370,000 clones; 89% are singletons. The sample comprised peripheral blood. These receptors all come from a woman in her thirties with COVID-19, enrolled during active disease. The CDR3 runs from the conserved cysteine through the conserved F or W. D genes are given only for firm matches. Clone size appears in some rows only: once, few, many, or a class for an expanded clone.

size | J | D | V | CDR3 | DNA
. | TRBJ1-2 | TRBD1 | TRBV5-8 | CASSRDRAYYGYTF | TGTGCCAGCAGCCGGGACAGGGCCTACTATGGCTACACCTTC
. | TRBJ1-2 | . | TRBV15 | CATSRRDGLSYGYTF | TGTGCCACCAGCCGACGGGACGGACTATCCTATGGCTACACCTTC
. | TRBJ1-2 | TRBD1 | TRBV5-1 | CASSSDRGPIYGYTF | TGCGCCAGCAGCTCAGACAGGGGGCCTATCTATGGCTACACCTTC
. | TRBJ1-4 | . | TRBV6-2/TRBV6-3 | CASSPGLLATNEKLFF | TGTGCCAGCAGCCCTGGACTCCTTGCAACTAATGAAAAACTGTTTTTT
. | TRBJ1-2 | . | TRBV11-2 | CASSPKYHRGTSPNYGYTF | TGTGCCAGCAGCCCCAAGTATCATCGGGGGACTTCCCCTAACTATGGCTACACCTTC
few | TRBJ2-1 | . | TRBV29-1 | CSVKGGEQFF | TGCAGCGTGAAGGGCGGGGAGCAGTTCTTC
. | TRBJ2-1 | . | TRBV4-3 | CASSPQRTTYNEQFF | TGCGCCAGCAGCCCCCAACGCACTACCTACAATGAGCAGTTCTTC
once | TRBJ2-1 | . | TRBV5-1 | CASSPGSARSQQFF | TGCGCCAGCAGCCCCGGGTCAGCGAGGAGTCAGCAGTTCTTC
. | TRBJ1-4 | . | TRBV19 | CASTTTSSTNEKLFF | TGTGCCAGTACCACAACCTCTTCAACTAATGAAAAACTGTTTTTT
. | TRBJ1-4 | . | TRBV29-1 | CSVVYFQGSNEKLFF | TGCAGCGTTGTCTATTTTCAGGGATCTAATGAAAAACTGTTTTTT
. | TRBJ1-2 | . | TRBV7-2 | CASSYNREPTYGYTF | TGTGCCAGCAGTTACAATCGGGAACCTACATATGGCTACACCTTC
once | TRBJ2-1 | . | TRBV10-3 | CAISDERLSYNEQFF | TGTGCCATCAGTGATGAGCGCCTCTCCTACAATGAGCAGTTCTTC
. | TRBJ2-3 | . | TRBV4-3 | CASSQDIHTDTQYF | TGCGCCAGCAGCCAAGACATCCACACAGATACGCAGTATTTT
. | TRBJ1-5 | . | TRBV7-2 | CASSLRGSSNQPQHF | TGTGCCAGCAGCTTAAGAGGGAGTAGCAATCAGCCCCAGCATTTT
. | TRBJ2-3 | TRBD2 | TRBV25-1 | CASSRGLAGADTQYF | TGTGCCAGCAGTAGGGGACTAGCGGGAGCAGATACGCAGTATTTT
once | TRBJ1-5 | TRBD1 | TRBV19 | CASSIIFLAGGQPQHF | TGTGCCAGTAGTATAATATTTTTGGCAGGGGGGCAGCCCCAGCATTTT
few | TRBJ2-2 | . | TRBV27 | CASSLNTGELFF | TGTGCCAGCAGCCTCAACACCGGGGAGCTGTTTTTT
. | TRBJ1-2 | . | TRBV4-3 | CASSQDGLYGYTF | TGCGCCAGCAGCCAAGATGGGCTCTATGGCTACACCTTC
. | TRBJ2-1 | TRBD1 | TRBV19 | CATSGGPGQGIYEQFF | TGTGCCACCAGCGGGGGACCGGGACAGGGGATATATGAGCAGTTCTTC
. | TRBJ2-3 | TRBD2 | TRBV5-1 | CASSLVSSGTSTDTQYF | TGCGCCAGCAGCTTGGTCTCTAGCGGAACTAGCACAGATACGCAGTATTTT
. | TRBJ2-2 | TRBD2 | TRBV7-9 | CASSLIGSPAGTGELFF | TGTGCCAGCAGCTTAATTGGAAGCCCAGCGGGGACCGGGGAGCTGTTTTTT
. | TRBJ1-2 | TRBD1 | TRBV6-5 | CASSMTGGANYGYTF | TGTGCCAGCAGCATGACAGGGGGCGCTAACTATGGCTACACCTTC
. | TRBJ2-3 | . | TRBV5-1 | CASSLGVGGPGTDTQYF | TGCGCCAGCAGCTTGGGGGTCGGAGGACCTGGCACAGATACGCAGTATTTT
. | TRBJ2-3 | . | TRBV13 | CASSLGLGYRDTDTQYF | TGTGCCAGCAGCTTAGGTCTGGGATATCGGGACACAGATACGCAGTATTTT
. | TRBJ1-5 | TRBD1 | TRBV11-2 | CASSLDQGGGQPQHF | TGTGCCAGCAGCTTAGATCAGGGGGGAGGTCAGCCCCAGCATTTT
. | TRBJ2-1 | TRBD2 | TRBV4-3 | CASSQPVGRGRDNEQFF | TGCGCCAGCAGCCAGCCGGTTGGACGGGGGAGGGACAATGAGCAGTTCTTC
. | TRBJ2-1 | . | TRBV29-1 | CSVEVPQGRAVGRVEQFF | TGCAGCGTTGAAGTACCACAGGGTAGGGCCGTGGGTCGTGTTGAGCAGTTCTTC
. | TRBJ2-3 | . | TRBV6-6 | CASRSADTQYF | TGTGCCAGCAGGTCAGCAGATACGCAGTATTTT
. | TRBJ1-5 | TRBD1 | TRBV30 | CACQKTGGNQPQHF | TGTGCCTGCCAAAAGACAGGGGGCAATCAGCCCCAGCATTTT
once | TRBJ2-7 | . | TRBV11-2 | CASSLDEGRGYEQYF | TGTGCCAGCAGCTTAGACGAGGGGCGGGGCTACGAGCAGTACTTC
few | TRBJ1-1 | . | TRBV5-1 | CASSWEGGTEAFF | TGCGCCAGCAGCTGGGAGGGTGGAACTGAAGCTTTCTTT
. | TRBJ2-1 | TRBD2 | TRBV4-2 | CASSPNGAGASYNEQFF | TGTGCCAGCAGCCCCAACGGAGCGGGGGCCTCGTACAATGAGCAGTTCTTC
once | TRBJ1-1 | . | TRBV19 | CASSIDSGFTEAFF | TGTGCCAGTAGTATAGATTCAGGGTTCACTGAAGCTTTCTTT
few | TRBJ1-6 | . | TRBV7-9 | CASSQGVDNSPLHF | TGTGCCAGCAGCCAAGGGGTCGATAATTCACCCCTCCACTTT
. | TRBJ1-5 | TRBD1 | TRBV6-6 | CASRRDRASNQPQHF | TGTGCCAGCAGGAGGGACAGGGCTAGCAATCAGCCCCAGCATTTT
. | TRBJ1-3 | . | TRBV25-1 | CASSYVRGAGNTIYF | TGTGCCAGCAGTTACGTCAGGGGAGCTGGAAACACCATATATTTT
. | TRBJ2-7 | TRBD1 | TRBV27 | CASSRDREGLSSYEQYF | TGTGCCAGCAGTCGGGACAGGGAGGGATTAAGCTCCTACGAGCAGTACTTC
. | TRBJ2-3 | TRBD2 | TRBV4-3 | CASSQGGTSWVTDTQYF | TGCGCCAGCAGCCAAGGGGGGACTAGCTGGGTGACAGATACGCAGTATTTT
. | TRBJ2-3 | TRBD1 | TRBV5-6 | CASSYRDSSTDTQYF | TGTGCCAGCAGCTATCGGGACAGTAGCACAGATACGCAGTATTTT